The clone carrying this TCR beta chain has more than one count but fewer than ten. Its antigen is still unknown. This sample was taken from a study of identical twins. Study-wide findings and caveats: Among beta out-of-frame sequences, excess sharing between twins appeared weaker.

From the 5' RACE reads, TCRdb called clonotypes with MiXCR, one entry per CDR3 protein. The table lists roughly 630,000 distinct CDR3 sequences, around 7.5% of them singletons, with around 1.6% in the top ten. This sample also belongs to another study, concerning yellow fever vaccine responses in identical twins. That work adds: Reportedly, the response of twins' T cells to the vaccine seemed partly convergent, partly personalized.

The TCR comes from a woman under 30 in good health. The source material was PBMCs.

The CDR3 is CSATWTSGSNEQFF. CDR3 bases: TGCAGTGCTACCTGGACTAGCGGGAGCAATGAGCAGTTCTTC. The chain uses TRBV20-1 and TRBJ2-1; TRBD2 agrees at 13 bases. V was pared by 4 bases and J by 6 bases, with 3 bases of the junction left unmatched. Germline loops: CDR1 DFQATT, CDR2 SNEGSKA (reference sequence). This CDR3 is 14 amino acids long.